The 20 T cell receptor beta chains listed next were all sequenced from one sample in a study of T-cell memory formation after mild COVID-19. TCRdb reprocessed the 5' RACE reads with MiXCR, giving one entry per CDR3 protein. The sample carries 30,000 to 35,000 distinct CDR3 sequences, around 8% recorded once. Sequencing was performed on PBMCs or a T cell subset sorted from them (not recorded which). All receptors come from a man between 18 and 35 years old who had mild COVID-19 (a few samples of this study predate the infection). Cell type and time point are not known.

This sequence joins TRBV20-1 and TRBJ2-3, with D perhaps TRBD1 or TRBD2 (6 bases each). V shed 3 bases and J shed 0 bases, with 16 bases lying between them. This CDR3 has 16 residues. Germline V gene sequence: CDR1 DFQATT, CDR2 SNEGSKA (reference sequence). CDR3 in amino acids: CSARGVWGASTDTQYF. CDR3 sequence (DNA): TGCAGTGCTAGGGGGGTCTGGGGGGCCAGCACAGATACGCAGTATTTT.

This clonotype was counted a single time. The genes are TRBV6-6 and TRBJ2-1; 7 bases align to TRBD1. CDR1 and CDR2 from the germline V gene are MNHNY and SVGAGI (reference sequence). The CDR3 totals 15 residues. V trimming: 0 bases; J trimming: 9 bases; junction bases outside the gene matches: 8. CDR3 residues: CASSYSGTGASEQFF. In DNA form, the CDR3 reads TGTGCCAGCAGTTACTCGGGAACAGGGGCTAGTGAGCAGTTCTTC.

The sample holds many counts of this clonotype. The chain carries TRBV3-1 and TRBJ2-5; D perhaps matches TRBD2 (6 bases). CDR1 LGHDT and CDR2 YNNKEL come from the germline V gene (reference sequence). Trimming removed 4 bases from V and 7 bases from J, with 16 bases in between. The CDR3 totals 14 residues. CDR3 loop: CASSPGTDGRTQYF. The CDR3 DNA reads TGTGCCAGCAGCCCCGGGACTGACGGGAGGACCCAGTACTTC.

This clonotype was picked up many times. The rearrangement uses TRBV25-1 and TRBJ2-3; 9 positions match TRBD1. V gave up 5 bases and J gave up 2 bases; unmatched junction bases: 8. The CDR3 has 16 amino acids. The germline V gene has CDR1 MGHDK and CDR2 SYGVNS. CDR3 sequence reads: CASSKTRDRVTDTQYF. CDR3 nucleotide sequence: TGTGCCAGCAGTAAAACCCGGGACAGGGTCACAGATACGCAGTATTTT.

This clonotype was detected a few times. The chain has TRBV19 and TRBJ2-1, with TRBD2 matching 11 bases. The germline gives CDR1 LNHDA, CDR2 SQIVND (reference sequence). This CDR3 has 14 residues. With V trimmed by 7 bases and J by 7 bases, 6 bases remained unmatched. CDR3 residues: CASTSGLAENEQFF. The DNA for the CDR3 is TGTGCCAGTACCTCGGGACTAGCGGAGAATGAGCAGTTCTTC. The whole variable domain, remainder taken from reference TRBV19 and TRBJ2-1, is DGGITQSPKYLFRKEGQNVTLSCEQNLNHDAMYWYRQDPGQGLRLIYYSQIVNDFQKGDIAEGYSVSREKKESFPLTVTSAQKNPTAFYLCASTSGLAENEQFFGPGTRLTVL.

This clonotype was detected many times. The V and J genes are TRBV23-1 and TRBJ2-1; D is unclear. TRBV23-1 is given ORF status, its function remaining uncertain. The CDR3 runs to 8 residues. Trimming cost V 6 bases and J 14 bases, with 5 bases left between them. The CDR3 reads CASSKEFF. The DNA for the CDR3 is TGCGCCAGCAGCAAGGAGTTCTTC.

This clonotype was counted ten times or more. The chain recombines TRBV7-9 with TRBJ1-4; no clear D gene. Trimming took off 0 bases at V and 8 bases at J, with 7 bases between the two ends. CDR3 length: 13 residues. Germline CDR1 SEHNR, CDR2 FQNEAQ (reference sequence). CDR3 sequence reads: CASSLAVGEKLFF. CDR3 DNA: TGTGCCAGCAGCTTAGCGGTGGGGGAAAAACTGTTTTTT.

This clonotype was recorded many times. The rearrangement joins TRBV5-1 to TRBJ2-5, with TRBD1 identical over 8 bases. CDR1 SGHRS and CDR2 YFSETQ come from the germline V gene. The CDR3 is made up of 13 amino acids. The J segment lost 2 bases and the V segment lost 4 bases, leaving 1 base of the junction unmatched. The CDR3 reads CASSRQGQETQYF. The CDR3 DNA sequence: TGCGCCAGCAGCCGACAGGGGCAAGAGACCCAGTACTTC.

This clonotype was seen at least ten times. The J gene is TRBJ1-1, the V gene TRBV11-1; D is unresolved. CDR1 SGHAT and CDR2 FQDESV come from the germline V gene (reference sequence). CDR3 length: 13 residues. V dropped 5 bases and J dropped 7 bases, with 14 bases sitting between them. DNA of the CDR3: TGTGCCAGCAGCGGAACGAGGACGGTTGAAGCTTTCTTT. Translation gives CASSGTRTVEAFF.

There are many counts of this clonotype. The chain's CDR3 is CASQGRSRSLNEQFF. In nucleotides, the CDR3 is TGTGCCAGCCAAGGCCGGTCTCGATCTCTCAATGAGCAGTTCTTC. The gene calls are TRBV6-2 or TRBV6-3 and TRBJ2-1; D is uncertain. Germline CDR1 and CDR2: MNHEY and SVGEGT. The CDR3 is 15 amino acids. V lost 8 bases to trimming and J lost 6 bases, with 20 bases between them.

This clonotype has at least ten counts. The V call is TRBV12-3 or TRBV12-4, the J call TRBJ2-7; the D gene is possibly TRBD1 (6 bases). V lost 5 bases and J lost 3, with 11 bases in between. This CDR3 region has 13 residues. CDR3 sequence reads: CASSTGWNYEQYF. As DNA, the CDR3 is TGTGCCAGCAGTACAGGGTGGAACTACGAGCAGTACTTC.

This chain links TRBV18 with TRBJ1-4; the match to TRBD1 covers 7 bases. The CDR3 consists of 14 residues. V shed 4 bases and J 5 bases; nucleotides not matched to a gene: 4. Germline V gene data show CDR1 as KGHSH and CDR2 as LQKENI. CDR3 sequence reads: CASSQGQRNEKLFF. In nucleotides, the CDR3 is TGTGCCAGCTCACAGGGACAGAGGAATGAAAAACTGTTTTTT.

This clonotype was detected ten times or more. The chain couples TRBV24-1 to TRBJ2-3; D is possibly TRBD2 (6 bases). Trimming left V 2 bases short and J 2 bases short, with 13 bases between. CDR1 KGHDR and CDR2 SFDVKD come from the germline V gene. The CDR3 sequence is 16 residues long. CDR3 protein: CATSDSGTYDTDTQYF. CDR3 sequence (DNA): TGTGCCACCAGTGATTCCGGGACTTACGACACAGATACGCAGTATTTT.

This clonotype was found many times. This chain uses TRBV12-3 or TRBV12-4 with TRBJ1-5; 9 positions match TRBD1. The CDR3 consists of 13 residues. Trimming removed 8 bases from V and 4 bases from J; junction bases left unmatched: 3. DNA for the CDR3: TGTGCCAGCGGACAGGGGCCGAATCAGCCCCAGCATTTT. This translates into CASGQGPNQPQHF.

This clonotype was detected ten times or more. The V gene is TRBV7-9, the J gene TRBJ1-6, with D hard to call. The CDR3 covers 14 residues. V lost 5 bases to trimming and J lost 6 bases, with 11 bases between them. The germline V gene has CDR1 SEHNR and CDR2 FQNEAQ (reference sequence). CDR3 sequence: CASSHLTSNSPLHF. As DNA, the CDR3 is TGTGCCAGCAGCCACTTAACCAGTAATTCACCCCTCCACTTT.

This clonotype was found a few times. The chain is built from TRBV18 and TRBJ2-3; D gene ambiguous. Germline loops: CDR1 KGHSH, CDR2 LQKENI. V was clipped by 0 bases and J by 5 bases, with 3 bases between them. This CDR3 comprises 12 residues. The DNA of the CDR3 is TGTGCCAGCTCACCACCGCAAGATACGCAGTATTTT. Protein sequence: CASSPPQDTQYF.

This clonotype was seen ten or more times. As DNA, the CDR3 is TGTGCCAGCTCCCCGTCGGACTCCCGAGGGAGCACCTTC. It yields the protein CASSPSDSRGSTF. J is TRBJ1-2 and V is TRBV18; D is uncertain. The CDR3 extends over 13 amino acids. Per germline, CDR1 KGHSH and CDR2 LQKENI. The V and J ends lost 6 bases and 13 bases respectively, with 21 bases between them. The full variable domain, with the rest looked up from reference TRBV18 and TRBJ1-2, is NAGVMQNPRHLVRRRGQEARLRCSPMKGHSHVYWYRQLPEEGLKFMVYLQKENIIDESGMPKERFSAEFPKEGPSILRIQQVVRGDSAAYFCASSPSDSRGSTFGSGTRLTVV.

This chain connects TRBV7-2 to TRBJ2-5; unclear D gene. V was clipped by 5 bases and J by 1 base, with 5 bases between them. Germline V CDR1 and CDR2: SGHTA, FQGNSA. This CDR3 comprises 12 residues. CDR3 loop: CASSHLQETQYF. CDR3 DNA: TGTGCCAGCAGCCACCTCCAAGAGACCCAGTACTTC.

This chain uses TRBV12-3 or TRBV12-4 with TRBJ2-5, with D perhaps TRBD1 or TRBD2 (5 bases each). V lost 3 bases, J lost 3 bases, and 11 bases lay in between. CDR3 length: 14 residues. The CDR3 here is CASSFGAGKETQYF. CDR3 DNA sequence: TGTGCCAGCAGTTTCGGGGCAGGGAAAGAGACCCAGTACTTC.

This clonotype appeared many times. The gene calls are TRBV7-9 and TRBJ2-3; D may be TRBD1 (6 bases). The ends were cut back, 8 bases at V and 3 bases at J, with 12 bases in the middle. This CDR3 contains 13 residues. The germline V gene has CDR1 SEHNR and CDR2 FQNEAQ (reference sequence). In DNA, the CDR3 is TGTGCCAGCCTAGGCAGGGGTACAGATACGCAGTATTTT. This codes for CASLGRGTDTQYF.